This T cell receptor beta chain is from a study of siplizumab effects on memory and regulatory T cells. This CDR3 region has 14 residues. CDR1 and CDR2 (germline): SGHNT, YYREEE (reference sequence). V gave up 3 bases and J gave up 7 bases, with 13 bases separating them. Profiled with immunoSEQ multiplex PCR; TCRdb holds only in-frame clones, not every one. The data show 70,000 to 100,000 clones, with approximately 96% seen just once and roughly 0.031% held by the top ten. The clonotype comes from a human donor in good health. The sample was naive CD4+ T cells sorted from blood. The rearrangement links TRBV5-4 to TRBJ1-4; D is perhaps TRBD1 (5 bases). CDR3 nucleotide sequence: TGTGCCAGCAGCTCCGATGGTGGGGCTGAAAAACTGTTTTTT. Protein sequence: CASSSDGGAEKLFF.